One sample yielded the 26 T cell receptor beta chains listed below, sequenced in a study of cytomegalovirus exposure and HLA in healthy donors. Primers included in the PCR were 60 Vbeta and 13 Jbeta primers. Assay: immunoSEQ multiplex PCR; the TCRdb copy retains only in-frame clones and omits some. The sample has 75,000 to 100,000 clones, roughly 79% seen once. What was sequenced was PBMCs. The receptors shown here come from a young man in good health and CMV-seronegative.

The rearrangement joins TRBV7-2 to TRBJ1-3; TRBD1 aligns across 9 bases. After removal of 1 base from V and 0 bases from J, the junction contained 4 bases not matched to a gene. The germline V gene encodes CDR1 SGHTA and CDR2 FQGNSA. The CDR3 sequence is 17 residues long. The CDR3 sequence: CASSLVGTGSSGNTIYF. CDR3 coding DNA: TGTGCCAGCAGCTTAGTCGGGACAGGGAGCTCTGGAAACACCATATATTTT.

The chain combines TRBV10-3 with TRBJ2-7; 9 positions agree with TRBD1. V dropped 6 bases and J dropped 3; count of bases not matched to a gene: 6. The CDR3 consists of 14 residues. CDR1 is ENHRY and CDR2 is SYGVKD in the germline V gene. The CDR3 region has the DNA TGTGCCATCAGCACCACAGGGGGCAGCTACGAGCAGTACGTC. Amino acid sequence: CAISTTGGSYEQYV.

The rearrangement links TRBV6-5 to TRBJ1-5, with 7 bases matching TRBD1. Germline CDR1 MNHEY, CDR2 SVGAGI. The length of the CDR3 is 15 residues. The ends lost 0 bases at V and 4 bases at J; junction bases unmatched: 3. This CDR3 is CASSYSGQTNQPQHF. CDR3 in DNA: TGTGCCAGCAGTTACTCGGGACAGACTAATCAGCCCCAGCATTTT.

The rearrangement uses TRBV7-8 and TRBJ1-1; D gene ambiguous. Trimming shortened V by 2 bases and J by 4 bases, and 5 bases separated the two germline ends. Germline V gene lookup returns CDR1 SGHVS and CDR2 FQNEAQ. This CDR3 has 12 residues. DNA of the CDR3: TGTGCCAGCAGCTTAACACGCACTGAAGCTTTCTTT. Its protein is CASSLTRTEAFF.

V usage is TRBV27 and J usage is TRBJ1-5; TRBD1 matches at 7 bases. The V segment lost 6 bases and the J segment 4 bases; nucleotides outside the gene matches: 9. The CDR3 contains 15 residues. Per germline, CDR1 MNHEY and CDR2 SMNVEV (reference sequence). CDR3 DNA sequence: TGTGCCAGCAGGCCGACAGGGTGGTCTAATCAGCCCCAGCATTTT. Its protein is CASRPTGWSNQPQHF.

The gene calls are TRBV18 and TRBJ1-2, with 10 nucleotides matching TRBD1. V lost 6 bases, J lost 1 base, and 5 bases stayed unmatched. Per germline, CDR1 KGHSH and CDR2 LQKENI. This CDR3 spans 15 amino acids. CDR3 region: CASSPGTGDNYGYTF. CDR3 nucleotide sequence: TGTGCCAGCTCCCCCGGGACAGGGGATAACTATGGCTACACCTTC.

The gene calls are TRBV6-5 and TRBJ1-1; D possibly corresponds to TRBD1 (6 bases). Trimming cost V 3 bases and J 6 bases, with 11 bases left between them. In germline, CDR1 is MNHEY, CDR2 SVGAGI. The CDR3 loop spans 13 amino acids. The CDR3, as DNA: TGTGCCAGCAGTTATCGGGAGGGGGCTGAAGCTTTCTTT. Its protein is CASSYREGAEAFF.

The genes are TRBV11-2 and TRBJ1-6; D may be TRBD1 (5 bases). This CDR3 comprises 18 residues. The germline V gene encodes CDR1 SGHAT and CDR2 FQNNGV. V shed 5 bases and J shed 0 bases, with 17 bases lying between them. The CDR3 sequence: CASSPRSGGSSYNSPLHF. The CDR3 region has the DNA TGTGCCAGCAGCCCCCGCAGCGGGGGGAGCTCCTATAATTCACCCCTCCACTTT.

The chain employs TRBV19 and TRBJ1-1; D gene ambiguous. Trimming stripped 1 base from V and 5 bases from J, with 14 bases between. CDR1 and CDR2 (germline): LNHDA, SQIVND (reference sequence). The CDR3 contains 15 residues. CDR3 sequence (DNA): TGTGCCAGTAGTATAGGTCAACTAAGGAGGACTGAAGCTTTCTTT. It specifies CASSIGQLRRTEAFF. Variable domain in full (rest from reference TRBV19 and TRBJ1-1): DGGITQSPKYLFRKEGQNVTLSCEQNLNHDAMYWYRQDPGQGLRLIYYSQIVNDFQKGDIAEGYSVSREKKESFPLTVTSAQKNPTAFYLCASSIGQLRRTEAFFGQGTRLTVV.

The chain has TRBV7-8 and TRBJ2-7; D might be TRBD1 (5 bases). The ends were cut back, 0 bases at V and 0 bases at J, with 15 bases in the middle. Looked up from germline, CDR1 is SGHVS and CDR2 is FQNEAQ. The CDR3 sequence is 17 residues long. The CDR3 here is CASSLAHTGRSSYEQYV. The CDR3 bases are TGTGCCAGCAGCTTAGCGCACACAGGCCGAAGCTCCTACGAGCAGTACGTC.

The chain carries TRBV19 and TRBJ1-1; no reliable D call. V lost 4 bases to trimming and J lost 1 base, with 13 bases between them. Germline CDR1 and CDR2: LNHDA and SQIVND (reference sequence). This CDR3 is built from 15 residues. In nucleotides, the CDR3 is TGTGCCAGTAGTACGAACAGACCGGCGAACACTGAAGCTTTCTTT. Its protein product is CASSTNRPANTEAFF.

Only one count was recorded for this clone. V and J are TRBV9 and TRBJ1-2; a weak D match, TRBD1 (6 bases). The CDR3 length is 15 residues. The ends were cut back, 7 bases at V and 0 bases at J, with 16 bases in the middle. CDR1 is SGDLS and CDR2 is YYNGEE in the germline V gene. The CDR3 sequence: CASSRGGGANYGYTF. The CDR3 DNA reads as TGTGCCAGCTCAAGGGGGGGCGGAGCTAACTATGGCTACACCTTC.

The chain recombines TRBV9 with TRBJ2-1, with 8 nucleotides matching TRBD2. With 1 base clipped from V and 0 bases from J, the junction kept 3 bases outside the gene matches. The germline V gene has CDR1 SGDLS and CDR2 YYNGEE. The length of the CDR3 is 16 residues. CDR3 in amino acids: CASSVTSGNSYNEQFF. The CDR3 nucleotides are TGTGCCAGCAGCGTAACTAGCGGAAACTCCTACAATGAGCAGTTCTTC.

The V call is TRBV9, the J call TRBJ2-1; D call uncertain. Between the trimmed V and J ends, which lost 2 bases and 7 bases, there was a span of 13 bases. The CDR3 loop spans 14 amino acids. The germline V gene encodes CDR1 SGDLS and CDR2 YYNGEE. CDR3 coding DNA: TGTGCCAGCAGCGTGGAGCCATACACGAATGAGCAGTTCTTC. Translated, it gives CASSVEPYTNEQFF.

The chain links TRBV4-1 to TRBJ1-6; TRBD1 matches 9 bases. In germline, CDR1 is MGHRA, CDR2 YSYEKL. CDR3 length: 17 amino acids. Trimming at V came to 3 bases and at J to 4 bases, leaving 7 bases not matched to a gene. CDR3: CASSHEWDREYNSPLHF. The CDR3 DNA reads TGCGCCAGCAGCCATGAATGGGACAGGGAATATAATTCACCCCTCCACTTT.

The rearrangement links TRBV29-1 to TRBJ2-6; 8 bases align to TRBD1. The germline V gene has CDR1 SQVTM and CDR2 ANQGSEA. The CDR3 loop spans 17 amino acids. Trimming at V came to 5 bases and at J to 2 bases, leaving 11 bases not matched to a gene. The CDR3 reads CSVRHPGQGPGANVLTF. In DNA, the CDR3 is TGCAGCGTTAGGCACCCCGGACAGGGTCCTGGGGCCAACGTCCTGACTTTC.

This rearrangement joins TRBV10-3 to TRBJ2-7; D is possibly TRBD1 (6 bases). Trimming pared 3 bases from V and 0 bases from J, leaving 9 bases between. This CDR3 is 14 amino acids long. Germline lookup yields CDR1 ENHRY and CDR2 SYGVKD. For the CDR3, the DNA is TGTGCCATCAGTGAAGGGGGTACCTCCTACGAGCAGTACTTC. Its protein is CAISEGGTSYEQYF.

The V call is TRBV27, the J call TRBJ2-7, with 8 bases lining up with TRBD1. The CDR3 totals 14 residues. Germline CDR1 MNHEY, CDR2 SMNVEV (reference sequence). V was clipped by 3 bases and J by 6 bases; unmatched bases: 7. CDR3 amino acids: CASSFHGQGGEQYF. The CDR3, as DNA: TGTGCCAGCAGTTTTCACGGACAGGGTGGCGAGCAGTACTTC.

The J gene is TRBJ2-1, the V gene TRBV19, with TRBD2 matching 9 bases. CDR3 length: 16 amino acids. J was trimmed by 5 bases and V by 4 bases; bases with no gene match: 9. The germline V gene encodes CDR1 LNHDA and CDR2 SQIVND (reference sequence). For the CDR3, the DNA is TGTGCCAGTAGTACCTCCAGCGGGGGGAAACACAATGAGCAGTTCTTC. This gives the protein CASSTSSGGKHNEQFF.

The chain carries TRBV10-3 and TRBJ1-1, with D hard to call. Germline values: CDR1 ENHRY, CDR2 SYGVKD. CDR3 length: 12 amino acids. The V end was cut by 10 bases, the J end by 1 base, with 10 bases between. The CDR3 coding sequence is TGTGCCAGCGGACGGGAGAACACTGAAGCTTTCTTT. Translating it yields CASGRENTEAFF.

The V and J genes are TRBV5-4 and TRBJ1-1, with 7 nucleotides matching TRBD1. Germline V CDR1 and CDR2: SGHNT, YYREEE (reference sequence). J gave up 1 base and V 1 base, and 7 bases lay outside the gene matches. The length of the CDR3 is 16 residues. In DNA, the CDR3 is TGTGCCAGCAGCTTGAGTTCTGGACAGGCGAACACTGAAGCTTTCTTT. Protein product: CASSLSSGQANTEAFF. Full variable domain (outside the CDR3, taken from reference TRBV5-4 and TRBJ1-1): ETGVTQSPTHLIKTRGQQVTLRCSSQSGHNTVSWYQQALGQGPQFIFQYYREEENGRGNFPPRFSGLQFPNYSSELNVNALELDDSALYLCASSLSSGQANTEAFFGQGTRLTVV.

The chain joins TRBV5-1 to TRBJ1-1, with D perhaps matching TRBD1 (6 bases). This CDR3 has 18 amino acids. CDR1 is SGHRS, CDR2 YFSETQ, per germline. Deletions cut 4 bases from V and 1 base from J, with 23 bases between. CDR3 residues: CASSRGRGQRQANTEAFF. Here the CDR3 DNA reads TGCGCCAGCAGCCGAGGCCGAGGACAGCGCCAAGCGAACACTGAAGCTTTCTTT.

V is TRBV7-3 and J is TRBJ2-3; TRBD2 might be the D (6 bases). The CDR3 is 17 residues long. Per germline, CDR1 SGHTA and CDR2 FQGTGA. V shed 5 bases and J shed 6 bases, with 24 bases lying between them. The CDR3 DNA follows: TGTGCCAGCAGCCGCGCTCCCGGGAGCCCCGGAGGGGATACGCAGTATTTT. It translates to CASSRAPGSPGGDTQYF.

The DNA for the CDR3 is TGTGCCAGCAGCCTAGGACAGGGGAGCACTGAAGCTTTCTTT. It is translated as CASSLGQGSTEAFF. This chain joins TRBV9 and TRBJ1-1, with 9 bases lining up with TRBD1. The CDR3 runs 14 residues. Germline V gene sequence: CDR1 SGDLS, CDR2 YYNGEE. V trimming: 4 bases; J trimming: 4 bases; junction bases outside the gene matches: 5.

CDR3 region: CASSQDRGPGQAIYGYTF. The CDR3 region has the DNA TGTGCCAGCAGCCAAGATCGGGGCCCGGGACAGGCTATCTATGGCTACACCTTC. The V call is TRBV14, the J call TRBJ1-2; 8 bases are a match to TRBD1. With V trimmed by 0 bases and J by 4 bases, 13 bases remained unmatched. The CDR3 runs 18 residues. Germline values: CDR1 SGHDN, CDR2 FVKESK.

This chain connects TRBV5-5 to TRBJ2-7, with 8 bases that match TRBD1. The length of the CDR3 is 15 residues. V shed 1 base, J shed 5 bases, and the junction held 8 bases outside the gene matches. In germline, CDR1 is SGHKS, CDR2 YYEKEE (reference sequence). The DNA for the CDR3 is TGTGCCAGCAGCTTGTCCCCGACAGGGGCTCACGAGCAGTACGTC. Protein sequence: CASSLSPTGAHEQYV.